Listed below are T cell receptor beta chains from one sample, sequenced in a study of blood T cell repertoires in COVID-19. TCRdb's table, derived via immunoSEQ multiplex PCR, lists solely in-frame clones and lacks some. The table shows about 250,000 clones, with around 90% occurring only once. The sample was PBMCs or T cells enriched from blood (not recorded which). Every receptor here comes from a woman aged 45-65 years who had recovered from COVID-19. Both conserved end residues are part of each CDR3. The order of the fields is V gene, CDR3 protein.

V: TRBV7-6
CDR3: CASSPYQSGRASEQYF

V: TRBV5-8
CDR3: CASSLWGGYNEQFF

V: TRBV24-1
CDR3: CATSSLLAGAQYF

V: TRBV9
CDR3: CASSGPSSANPGELFF

V: TRBV2
CDR3: CASSEYFSGTSQYF

V: TRBV7-8
CDR3: CASSADVAEKLFF

V: TRBV18
CDR3: CASSPYSNQPQHF

V: TRBV7-9
CDR3: CASSVDRGSYNEQFF

V: TRBV3-1/TRBV3-2
CDR3: CASSQESGTEAFF

V: TRBV5-1
CDR3: CASSGGTSGNTGELFF

V: TRBV5-5
CDR3: CASSPYRGYTEAFF

V: TRBV21-1
CDR3: CASSKPFQGRGPCNQPQHF

V: TRBV5-1
CDR3: CASSSASGPTNEQFF

V: TRBV5-1
CDR3: CASSPDRPNTGELFF

V: TRBV9
CDR3: CASSHRTSGSNTGELFF

V: TRBV5-1
CDR3: CASSLAPGVYNEQFF

V: TRBV27
CDR3: CASSSRYSNQPQHF

V: TRBV11-3
CDR3: CASSPGRGNTEAFF

V: TRBV7-9
CDR3: CASRQGQGEQYF

V: TRBV5-1
CDR3: CASSLRLAGVGNEQFF

V: TRBV7-2
CDR3: CASSPGLPPYEQYF

V: TRBV5-6
CDR3: CASSPGTSGLFF

V: TRBV7-2
CDR3: CASSLERGSYYEQYF

V: TRBV5-1
CDR3: CASSFSSGMSGNTIYF

V: TRBV25-1
CDR3: CASSDWGLALGTDTQYF

V: TRBV20-1
CDR3: CSASLEVSDYGYTF

V: TRBV4-3
CDR3: CASRTSGSTGELFF

V: TRBV12-3/TRBV12-4
CDR3: CASSEVRETQYF

V: TRBV5-4
CDR3: CASFGAGSSYNEQFF

V: TRBV7-9
CDR3: CASSSGTGSNSPLHF

V: TRBV19
CDR3: CASSIDGTRISYEQYF

V: TRBV5-4
CDR3: CASSFSGTEQFF

V: TRBV10-3
CDR3: CAISGQMNTEAFF

V: TRBV28
CDR3: CASSFDRVDGGYTF

V: TRBV23-1
CDR3: CASSQIPQGTPTGFF

V: TRBV7-3
CDR3: CASSLSYSGANVLTF

V: TRBV6-6
CDR3: CASSESRTGSTAFF

V: TRBV9
CDR3: CASSLEGAGNQPQHF

V: TRBV5-4
CDR3: CASSLGGANEQFF

V: TRBV28
CDR3: CASSSIAGGPNEQFF